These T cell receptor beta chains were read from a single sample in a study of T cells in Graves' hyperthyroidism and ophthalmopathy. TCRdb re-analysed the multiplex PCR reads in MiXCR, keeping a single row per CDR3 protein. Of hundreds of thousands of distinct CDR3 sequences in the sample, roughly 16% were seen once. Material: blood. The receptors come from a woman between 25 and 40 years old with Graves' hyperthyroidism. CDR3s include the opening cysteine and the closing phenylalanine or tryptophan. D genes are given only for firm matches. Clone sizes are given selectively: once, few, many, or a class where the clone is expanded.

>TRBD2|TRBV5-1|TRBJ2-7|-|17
CASSLGLAGGPGYEQYF
TGCGCCAGCAGCTTGGGACTAGCGGGAGGGCCCGGATACGAGCAGTACTTC
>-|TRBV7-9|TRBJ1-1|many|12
CASSLGKVEAFF
TGTGCCAGCAGCTTAGGCAAAGTTGAAGCTTTCTTT
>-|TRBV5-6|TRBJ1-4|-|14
CASSLVGTRDQLFF
TGTGCCAGCAGCTTGGTGGGGACACGGGACCAACTGTTTTTT
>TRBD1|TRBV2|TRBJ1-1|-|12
CAGGTGNTEAFF
TGTGCCGGTGGGACAGGGAACACTGAAGCTTTCTTT
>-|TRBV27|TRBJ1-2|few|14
CASSPRDPNYGYTF
TGTGCCAGCAGTCCCAGGGACCCTAACTATGGCTACACCTTC
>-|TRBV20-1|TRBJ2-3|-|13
CSAEGGATDTQYF
TGCAGTGCCGAGGGGGGGGCCACAGATACGCAGTATTTT
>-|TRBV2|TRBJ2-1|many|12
CASSEGGDEQFF
TGTGCCAGCAGTGAAGGGGGGGATGAGCAGTTCTTC
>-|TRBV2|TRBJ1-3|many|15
CASSTLQITGNTIYF
TGTGCCAGCAGCACCCTACAGATAACTGGAAACACCATATATTTT
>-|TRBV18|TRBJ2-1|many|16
CASSPLAPGDHNEQFF
TGTGCCAGCTCACCACTGGCCCCGGGCGACCACAATGAGCAGTTCTTC
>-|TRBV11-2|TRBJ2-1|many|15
CASSLDGTSYNEQFF
TGTGCCAGCAGCTTAGACGGCACCTCCTACAATGAGCAGTTCTTC
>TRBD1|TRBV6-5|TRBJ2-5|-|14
CASSYGGTGGTQYF
TGTGCCAGCAGTTATGGCGGGACAGGAGGGACCCAGTACTTC
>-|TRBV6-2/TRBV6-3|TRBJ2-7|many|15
CASRKAAVRGYEQYF
TGTGCCAGCAGGAAAGCGGCGGTTCGAGGCTACGAGCAGTACTTC
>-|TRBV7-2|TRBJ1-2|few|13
CASSLVAKSGYTF
TGTGCCAGCAGCTTAGTCGCGAAATCGGGCTACACCTTC
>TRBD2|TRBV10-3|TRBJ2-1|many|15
CAISETSGSRDEQFF
TGTGCCATCAGTGAGACTAGCGGGAGTCGGGATGAGCAGTTCTTC
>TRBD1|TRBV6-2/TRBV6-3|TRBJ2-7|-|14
CASSGTDPSYEQYF
TGTGCCAGCAGTGGGACAGACCCTTCCTACGAGCAGTACTTC
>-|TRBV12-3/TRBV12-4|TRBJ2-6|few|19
CASSFNQALGPSGANVLTF
TGTGCCAGCAGTTTTAATCAGGCTCTAGGGCCATCTGGGGCCAACGTCCTGACTTTC
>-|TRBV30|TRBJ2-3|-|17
CAWSVRSRGPSTDTQYF
TGTGCCTGGAGTGTACGGTCTAGAGGGCCCAGCACAGATACGCAGTATTTT
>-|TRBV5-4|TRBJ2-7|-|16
CASSVTGSPLSYEQYF
TGTGCCAGCAGCGTTACCGGGAGCCCTCTCTCCTACGAGCAGTACTTC
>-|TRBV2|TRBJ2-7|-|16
CASSGLGTRRSYEQYF
TGTGCCAGCAGTGGACTGGGGACAAGACGCTCCTACGAGCAGTACTTC
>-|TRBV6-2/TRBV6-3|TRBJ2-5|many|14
CASSYSQYLETQYF
TGTGCCAGCAGTTACTCACAGTATCTGGAGACCCAGTACTTC
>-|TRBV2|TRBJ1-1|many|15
CASSDYSGEDTEAFF
TGTGCCAGCAGTGATTATTCAGGGGAGGACACTGAAGCTTTCTTT
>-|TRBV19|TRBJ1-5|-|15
CASSSGSLRGQPQHF
TGTGCCAGTAGTTCCGGGTCTCTAAGGGGTCAGCCCCAGCATTTT
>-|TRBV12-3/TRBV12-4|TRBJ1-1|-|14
CASSLWGRRNRAFF
TGTGCCAGCAGTTTATGGGGCCGGCGAAATCGGGCTTTCTTT
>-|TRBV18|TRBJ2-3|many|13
CASSSLLADTQYF
TGTGCCAGCTCATCGCTGCTTGCAGATACGCAGTATTTT
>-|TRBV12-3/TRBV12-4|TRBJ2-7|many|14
CASTRYSGSYEQYF
TGTGCCAGCACCAGGTATTCTGGGTCCTACGAGCAGTACTTC
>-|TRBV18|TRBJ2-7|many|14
CASSPVSGGGEQYF
TGTGCCAGCTCACCAGTGTCTGGTGGTGGTGAGCAGTACTTC
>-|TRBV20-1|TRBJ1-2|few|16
CSARDKRQGVSYGYTF
TGCAGTGCTAGAGATAAGAGGCAGGGAGTGAGCTATGGCTACACCTTC
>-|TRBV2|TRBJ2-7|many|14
CASTPREFYYEQYF
TGTGCCAGCACACCCCGGGAGTTCTACTACGAGCAGTACTTC
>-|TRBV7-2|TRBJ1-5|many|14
CASSWGGRNQPQHF
TGTGCCAGCAGCTGGGGGGGGAGGAATCAGCCCCAGCATTTT
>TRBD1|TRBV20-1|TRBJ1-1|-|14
CSARNSGQITEAFF
TGCAGTGCTAGAAACTCGGGACAGATCACTGAAGCTTTCTTT
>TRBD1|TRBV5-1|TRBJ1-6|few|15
CASSLEGQRNSPLHF
TGCGCCAGCAGTTTGGAGGGACAGCGGAATTCACCCCTCCACTTT
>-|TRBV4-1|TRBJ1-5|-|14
CASSQVEGSQPQHF
TGCGCCAGCAGCCAAGTCGAGGGGTCTCAGCCCCAGCATTTT
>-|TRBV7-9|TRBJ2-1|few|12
CASSLYSGDAFF
TGTGCCAGCAGCTTATATTCGGGAGATGCGTTCTTC
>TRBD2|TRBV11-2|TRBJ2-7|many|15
CASSLEGTGGYEQYF
TGTGCCAGCAGCTTAGAGGGGACGGGGGGATACGAGCAGTACTTC
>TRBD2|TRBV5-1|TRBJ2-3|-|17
CASSLGPRGGLSDTQYF
TGCGCCAGCAGCTTGGGCCCCCGGGGGGGGCTGTCGGATACGCAGTATTTT
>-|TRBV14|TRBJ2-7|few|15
CASSPAGILTYEQYF
TGTGCCAGCAGCCCAGCCGGAATCCTTACCTACGAGCAGTACTTC
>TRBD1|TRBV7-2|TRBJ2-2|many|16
CASSREGTANTGELFF
TGTGCCAGCAGCCGTGAAGGGACAGCAAACACCGGGGAGCTGTTTTTT
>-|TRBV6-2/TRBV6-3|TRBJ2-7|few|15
CASSYDPPPGYEQYF
TGTGCCAGCAGTTACGATCCGCCCCCGGGCTACGAGCAGTACTTC
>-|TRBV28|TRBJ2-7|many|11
CASAGLHEQYF
TGTGCCAGCGCAGGGTTGCACGAGCAGTACTTC
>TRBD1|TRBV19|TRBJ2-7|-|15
CASSEGTGGPYEQYF
TGTGCCAGTAGTGAGGGCACAGGGGGCCCCTACGAGCAGTACTTC
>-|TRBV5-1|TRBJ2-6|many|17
CASSPNPQSSGANVLTF
TGCGCCAGCAGCCCGAACCCACAGAGCTCTGGGGCCAACGTCCTGACTTTC
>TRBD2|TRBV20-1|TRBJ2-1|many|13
CSARTSGWGEQFF
TGCAGTGCTAGGACTAGCGGCTGGGGTGAGCAGTTCTTC
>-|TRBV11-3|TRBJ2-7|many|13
CASSIAGGYEQYF
TGTGCCAGCAGCATCGCAGGTGGCTACGAGCAGTACTTC
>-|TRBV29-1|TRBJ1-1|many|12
CSVEELNTEAFF
TGCAGCGTGGAGGAGCTGAACACTGAAGCTTTCTTT
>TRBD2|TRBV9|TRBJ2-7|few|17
CASSAGLAGGPGYEQYF
TGTGCCAGCAGCGCTGGACTAGCGGGAGGGCCGGGCTACGAGCAGTACTTC
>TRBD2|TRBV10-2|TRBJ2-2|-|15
CAILLLAGNTGELFF
TGCGCCATCCTCTTACTAGCGGGAAACACCGGGGAGCTGTTTTTT
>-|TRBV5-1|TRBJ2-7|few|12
CASRGRGEEQYF
TGCGCCAGCAGGGGAAGAGGGGAAGAGCAGTACTTC